What follows are 14 T cell receptor beta chains derived from one specimen sequenced in a study of blood T cells in healthy people across ages. The second PCR ran about 6 to 12 cycles with a sample-barcoded 5' primer and J-beta primers. TCRdb recomputed calls from the 5' RACE reads with MiXCR, one row per CDR3 protein. The profile shows 700,000 to 850,000 distinct CDR3 sequences, about 53% of them singletons. Sequenced: blood. These receptors originate from a man older than 75 in good health.

This chain connects TRBV28 to TRBJ2-7, with 8 positions matching TRBD1. V shed 6 bases, J shed 5 bases, and the junction held 6 bases outside the gene matches. This CDR3 is 13 amino acids long. Germline V gene sequence: CDR1 MDHEN, CDR2 SYDVKM. The CDR3 is CASSRTGHHEQYF. In DNA form, the CDR3 reads TGTGCCAGCAGCCGGACAGGGCATCACGAGCAGTACTTC.

This clonotype was seen ten or more times. The CDR3 DNA reads TGCAGTGCCAGCGGAACCTCCTACGAGCAGTACTTC. Translation: CSASGTSYEQYF. The chain recombines TRBV20-1 with TRBJ2-7, with D maybe TRBD2 (5 bases). The CDR3 has 12 residues. V gave up 6 bases and J gave up 0 bases, with 9 bases separating them. Germline CDR1 reads DFQATT; CDR2 reads SNEGSKA (reference sequence).

The rearrangement uses TRBV20-1 and TRBJ2-1, with TRBD2 identical over 11 bases. Germline CDR1 and CDR2: DFQATT and SNEGSKA (reference sequence). CDR3 length: 15 amino acids. The ends lost 4 bases at V and 2 bases at J; junction bases unmatched: 4. CDR3 loop: CSAKRLAGPYNEQFF. The CDR3 DNA is TGCAGTGCTAAGCGACTAGCGGGGCCCTACAATGAGCAGTTCTTC.

The DNA for the CDR3 is TGTGCCAGCTCAGCGGGACCCCCGGCTAGCAGGTTTGTGTACTTC. The encoded protein is CASSAGPPASRFVYF. The chain recombines TRBV18 with TRBJ2-7, with D maybe TRBD2 (6 bases). CDR3 length: 15 residues. The V gene's germline CDR1 is KGHSH and CDR2 LQKENI. The V end lost 5 bases, the J end lost 12 bases, and 26 bases lay between the germline ends.

This chain joins TRBV4-2 and TRBJ2-5; 9 bases align to TRBD2. The CDR3 is 17 residues long. V dropped 1 base and J dropped 2; count of bases not matched to a gene: 8. From germline, CDR1 is LGHNA and CDR2 YNFKEQ. The CDR3 sequence: CASSQAAASGAQETQYF. DNA for the CDR3: TGTGCCAGCAGCCAAGCCGCAGCTAGCGGGGCTCAAGAGACCCAGTACTTC.

The chain recombines TRBV12-3 or TRBV12-4 with TRBJ2-7; D is perhaps TRBD2 (6 bases). The DNA end is a closer match to TRBJ2-5, so the J assignment may be wrong. This CDR3 is built from 16 residues. In nucleotides, the CDR3 is TGTGCCAGCAGTTTAGCAGGGAGGACTTTCGGAGAGACCCAGTACTTC. Its translation is CASSLAGRTFGETQYF.

In regard to this clonotype: The junction and the germline gene differ at one end; a read error may be behind it. The rearrangement links TRBV12-3 or TRBV12-4 to TRBJ2-1; 12 positions match TRBD2. This CDR3 is built from 16 residues. CDR3 loop: CASSFRTSGKWDEQFF. The CDR3 coding sequence is TGCGCCAGCAGTTTCCGGACTAGCGGGAAGTGGGATGAGCAGTTCTTC.

The chain joins TRBV5-6 to TRBJ1-2, with a weak D call TRBD1 (5 bases). CDR1 SGHDT and CDR2 YYEEEE come from the germline V gene. V was trimmed by 4 bases and J by 5 bases, leaving 15 bases between them. This CDR3 is 14 amino acids long. CDR3 in amino acids: CASSPAQGGYGYTF. CDR3 nucleotides: TGTGCCAGCAGCCCAGCCCAGGGCGGGTATGGCTACACCTTC.

This chain connects TRBV7-2 to TRBJ1-1, with D possibly being TRBD1 (5 bases). Trimming pared 1 base from V and 7 bases from J, leaving 10 bases between. The CDR3 covers 13 residues. CDR1 SGHTA and CDR2 FQGNSA come from the germline V gene. In DNA, the CDR3 is TGTGCCAGCAGCTTAGGGGGGGTAGTTGAAGCTTTCTTT. Its protein is CASSLGGVVEAFF.

The genes are TRBV9 and TRBJ2-4, with 13 bases that match TRBD2. TRBJ2-7 explains the end of the DNA better; the J call may be wrong. CDR1 and CDR2 (germline): SGDLS, YYNGEE. The CDR3 consists of 23 residues. As DNA, the CDR3 is TGTGCCAGCAGCGTCTCCCCCAGCCTCCCGGGACTAGCGGGACTAGGCGCGTCCTACGAGCAGTACTTC. This gives the protein CASSVSPSLPGLAGLGASYEQYF.

The chain links TRBV9 to TRBJ2-3; TRBD1 aligns across 9 bases. Germline lookup yields CDR1 SGDLS and CDR2 YYNGEE. Germline trimming cut 0 bases from V and 0 bases from J; bases unmatched to any gene: 5. The CDR3 loop spans 17 amino acids. This CDR3 reads CASSVGGQGGSTDTQYF. CDR3 bases: TGTGCCAGCAGCGTAGGGGGACAGGGAGGAAGCACAGATACGCAGTATTTT.

The V and J genes are TRBV12-3 or TRBV12-4 and TRBJ2-3; TRBD2 aligns across 11 bases. The CDR3 runs to 18 residues. Losses at the gene ends were 6 bases for V and 14 bases for J; bases not matched to a gene: 25. CDR3 region: CASSPRLAGGVGHRYAYF. DNA for the CDR3: TGTGCCAGCAGCCCCAGGCTAGCGGGAGGAGTAGGACACAGATACGCGTATTTT.

The chain uses TRBV24-1 and TRBJ1-2, with D hard to call. The CDR3 is 14 residues long. The germline V and J ends were trimmed by 3 bases and 8 bases, with 15 bases remaining between them. Germline assignment: CDR1 KGHDR and CDR2 SFDVKD. The CDR3 sequence: CATSDIGPFGGYTF. CDR3 in DNA: TGTGCCACCAGTGATATAGGTCCTTTTGGAGGCTACACCTTC.

The gene calls are TRBV12-3 or TRBV12-4 and TRBJ1-2; 7 bases align to TRBD1. This CDR3 spans 13 amino acids. With V trimmed by 6 bases and J by 5 bases, 6 bases remained unmatched. The DNA for the CDR3 is TGTGCCAGCAGCCCGACAGGGAAGTATGGCTACACCTTC. Translating gives CASSPTGKYGYTF.